The present TCR beta chain was sequenced within a study of blood T cells in healthy people across ages. Whole-study findings and limits: Relative to aged donors, long-lived donors carried more naive CD4+ cells and displayed higher diversity.

This CDR3 is 14 amino acids long. V lost 4 bases, J lost 4 bases, and 14 bases lay in between. The V gene's germline CDR1 is SGHRS and CDR2 YFSETQ. Together with a sample-barcoded 5' primer, a J-beta primer mix was included in a second PCR lasting about 6 to 12 cycles. Each cDNA molecule was tagged by a template-switch adaptor that had 12 random nucleotides. Each of the samples gave a minimum of 2.5 million paired-end reads that contained CDR3. Using its own MiXCR run on the 5' RACE reads, TCRdb lists one record per CDR3 protein. The sample consists of about 830,000 distinct CDR3 sequences, approximately 65% of them appearing once. In the case of this clonotype: The target antigen is unknown.

Per sample, no less than 6 micrograms of total RNA were extracted. The origin of this receptor is a man aged 30 to 39 in good health. The sequenced sample consisted of blood. This chain uses TRBV5-1 with TRBJ1-2; TRBD1 is a possible D gene (5 bases). CDR3 DNA: TGCGCCAGCAGCCCGGGACTCAATAGCTATGGCTACACCTTC. Its protein product is CASSPGLNSYGYTF.